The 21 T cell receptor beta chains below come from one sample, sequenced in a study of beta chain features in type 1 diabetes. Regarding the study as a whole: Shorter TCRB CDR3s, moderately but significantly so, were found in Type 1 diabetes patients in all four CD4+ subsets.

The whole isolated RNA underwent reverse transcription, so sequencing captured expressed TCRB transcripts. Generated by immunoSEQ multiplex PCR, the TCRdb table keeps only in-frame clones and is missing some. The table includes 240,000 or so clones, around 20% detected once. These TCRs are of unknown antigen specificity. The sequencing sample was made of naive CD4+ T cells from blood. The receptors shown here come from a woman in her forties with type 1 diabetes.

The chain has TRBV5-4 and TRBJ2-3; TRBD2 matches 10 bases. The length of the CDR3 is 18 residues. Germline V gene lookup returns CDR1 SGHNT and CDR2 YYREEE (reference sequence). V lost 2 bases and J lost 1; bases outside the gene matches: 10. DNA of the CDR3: TGTGCCAGCAGCTTTTATACCGGGACTAGCGCGGGCACAGATACGCAGTATTTT. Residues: CASSFYTGTSAGTDTQYF.

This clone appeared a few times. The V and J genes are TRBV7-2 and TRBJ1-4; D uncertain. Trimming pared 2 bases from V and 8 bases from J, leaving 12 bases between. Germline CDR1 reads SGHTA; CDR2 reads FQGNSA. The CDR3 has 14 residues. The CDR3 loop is CASSLRPQEEKLFF. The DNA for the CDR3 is TGTGCCAGCAGCTTACGGCCTCAGGAAGAAAAACTGTTTTTT.

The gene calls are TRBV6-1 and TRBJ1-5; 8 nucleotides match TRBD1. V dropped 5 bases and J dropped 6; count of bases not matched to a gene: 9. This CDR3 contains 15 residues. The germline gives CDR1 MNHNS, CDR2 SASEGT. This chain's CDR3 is CASSSSRTGTQPQHF. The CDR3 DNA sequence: TGTGCCAGCAGTTCGTCCCGGACAGGGACTCAGCCCCAGCATTTT.

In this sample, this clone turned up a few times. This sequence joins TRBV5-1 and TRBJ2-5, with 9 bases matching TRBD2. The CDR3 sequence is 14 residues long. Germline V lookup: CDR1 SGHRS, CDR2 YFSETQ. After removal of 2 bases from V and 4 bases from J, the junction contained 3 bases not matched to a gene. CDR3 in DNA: TGCGCCAGCAGCTTCGCGGGAGGGCCAGAGACCCAGTACTTC. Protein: CASSFAGGPETQYF.

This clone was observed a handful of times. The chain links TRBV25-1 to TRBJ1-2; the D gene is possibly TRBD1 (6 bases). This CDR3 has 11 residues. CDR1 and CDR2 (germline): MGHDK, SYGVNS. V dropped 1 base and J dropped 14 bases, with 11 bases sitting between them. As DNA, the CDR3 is TGTGCCAGCAGTGAATGGGGGGGGCAGACCTTC. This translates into CASSEWGGQTF.

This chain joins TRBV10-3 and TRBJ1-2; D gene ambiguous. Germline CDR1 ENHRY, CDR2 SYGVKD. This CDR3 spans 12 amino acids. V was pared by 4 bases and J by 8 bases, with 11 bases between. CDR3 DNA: TGTGCCATCAGTGCATCTGAGCGGGGCTACACCTTC. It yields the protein CAISASERGYTF.

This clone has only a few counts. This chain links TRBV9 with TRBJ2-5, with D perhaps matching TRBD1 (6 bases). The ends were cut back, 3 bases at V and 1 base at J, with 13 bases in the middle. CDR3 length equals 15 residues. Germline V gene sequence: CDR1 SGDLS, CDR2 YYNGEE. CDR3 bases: TGTGCCAGCAGCGGCGGACAGTCACTCCAAGAGACCCAGTACTTC. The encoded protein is CASSGGQSLQETQYF.

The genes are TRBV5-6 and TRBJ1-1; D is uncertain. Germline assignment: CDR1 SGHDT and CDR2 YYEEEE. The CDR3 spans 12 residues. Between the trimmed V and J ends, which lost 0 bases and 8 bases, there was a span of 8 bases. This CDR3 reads CASSLGEPEAFF. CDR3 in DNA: TGTGCCAGCAGCTTGGGAGAGCCCGAAGCTTTCTTT.

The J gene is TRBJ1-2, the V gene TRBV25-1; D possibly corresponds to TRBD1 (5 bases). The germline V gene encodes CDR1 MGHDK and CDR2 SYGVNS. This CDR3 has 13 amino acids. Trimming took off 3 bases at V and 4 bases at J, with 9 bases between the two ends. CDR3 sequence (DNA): TGTGCCAGCAGTGATCAGGGTTTCTATGGCTACACCTTC. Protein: CASSDQGFYGYTF.

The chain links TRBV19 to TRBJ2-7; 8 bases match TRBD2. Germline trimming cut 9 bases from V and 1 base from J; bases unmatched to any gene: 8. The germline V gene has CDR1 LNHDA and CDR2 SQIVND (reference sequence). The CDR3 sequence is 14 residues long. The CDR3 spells CASHERERSYEQYF. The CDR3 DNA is TGTGCCAGCCATGAGCGGGAGAGGTCCTACGAGCAGTACTTC.

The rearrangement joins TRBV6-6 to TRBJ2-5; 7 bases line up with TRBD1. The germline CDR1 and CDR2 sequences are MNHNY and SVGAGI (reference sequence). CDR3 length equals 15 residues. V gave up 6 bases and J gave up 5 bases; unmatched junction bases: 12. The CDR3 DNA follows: TGTGCCAGCAGCTTAAACCCGGGACAGATGGAGACCCAGTACTTC. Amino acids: CASSLNPGQMETQYF.

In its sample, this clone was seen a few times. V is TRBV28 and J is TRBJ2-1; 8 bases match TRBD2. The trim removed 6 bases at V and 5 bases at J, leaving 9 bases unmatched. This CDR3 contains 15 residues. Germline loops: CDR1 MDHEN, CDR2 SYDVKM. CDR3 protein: CASSTAGGGHNEQFF. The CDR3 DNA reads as TGTGCCAGCAGCACGGCGGGAGGCGGACACAATGAGCAGTTCTTC.

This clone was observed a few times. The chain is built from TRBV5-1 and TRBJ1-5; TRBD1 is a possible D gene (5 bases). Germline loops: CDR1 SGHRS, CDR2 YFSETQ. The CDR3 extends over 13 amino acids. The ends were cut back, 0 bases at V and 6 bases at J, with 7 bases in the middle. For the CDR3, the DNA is TGCGCCAGCAGCTTGGAGGGGTCTCAGCCCCAGCATTTT. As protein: CASSLEGSQPQHF.

The CDR3 loop is CASSPLPGDEQYF. The CDR3 DNA follows: TGTGCCAGCTCACCACTTCCGGGGGACGAGCAGTACTTC. The rearrangement joins TRBV18 to TRBJ2-7; maybe TRBD2 (6 bases). The germline V gene encodes CDR1 KGHSH and CDR2 LQKENI. Trimming left V 1 base short and J 5 bases short, with 9 bases between. This CDR3 is 13 amino acids long.

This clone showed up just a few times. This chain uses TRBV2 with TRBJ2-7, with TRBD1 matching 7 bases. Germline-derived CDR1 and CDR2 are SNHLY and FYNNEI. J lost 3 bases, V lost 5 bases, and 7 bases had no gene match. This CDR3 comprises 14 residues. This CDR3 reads CASSTQGSSYEQYF. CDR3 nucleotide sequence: TGTGCCAGCAGTACACAGGGGAGTAGCTACGAGCAGTACTTC.

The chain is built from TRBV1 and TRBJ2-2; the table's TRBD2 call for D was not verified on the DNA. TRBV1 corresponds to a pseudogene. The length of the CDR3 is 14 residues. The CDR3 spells CTSASGDSTGELFF. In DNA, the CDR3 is TGCACCAGCGCTAGCGGGGATAGCACCGGGGAGCTGTTTTTT.

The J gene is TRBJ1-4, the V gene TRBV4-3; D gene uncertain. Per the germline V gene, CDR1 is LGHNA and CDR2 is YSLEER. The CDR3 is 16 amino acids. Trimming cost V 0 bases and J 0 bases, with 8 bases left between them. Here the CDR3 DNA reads TGCGCCAGCAGCCAAGATTGGGGAGCAACTAATGAAAAACTGTTTTTT. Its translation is CASSQDWGATNEKLFF.

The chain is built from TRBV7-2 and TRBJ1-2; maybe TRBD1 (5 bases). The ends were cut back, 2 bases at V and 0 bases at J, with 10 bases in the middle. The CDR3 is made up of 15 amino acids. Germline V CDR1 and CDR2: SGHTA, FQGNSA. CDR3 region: CASSLTGSTNYGYTF. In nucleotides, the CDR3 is TGTGCCAGCAGCTTAACAGGATCGACTAACTATGGCTACACCTTC.

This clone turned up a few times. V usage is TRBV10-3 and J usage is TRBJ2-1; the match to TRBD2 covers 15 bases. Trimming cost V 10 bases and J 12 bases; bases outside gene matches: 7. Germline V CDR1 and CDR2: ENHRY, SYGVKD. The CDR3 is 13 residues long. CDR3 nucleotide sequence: TGTGCCACCGGACTAGCGGGGGGGATTGGGCAGTTCTTC. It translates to CATGLAGGIGQFF.

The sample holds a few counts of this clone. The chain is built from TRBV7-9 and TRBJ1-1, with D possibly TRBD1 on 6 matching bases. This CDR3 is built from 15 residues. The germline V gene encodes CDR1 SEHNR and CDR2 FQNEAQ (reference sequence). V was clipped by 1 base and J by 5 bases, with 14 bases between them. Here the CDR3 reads CASSLGRTGWTEAFF. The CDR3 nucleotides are TGTGCCAGCAGCTTAGGACGAACAGGGTGGACTGAAGCTTTCTTT.

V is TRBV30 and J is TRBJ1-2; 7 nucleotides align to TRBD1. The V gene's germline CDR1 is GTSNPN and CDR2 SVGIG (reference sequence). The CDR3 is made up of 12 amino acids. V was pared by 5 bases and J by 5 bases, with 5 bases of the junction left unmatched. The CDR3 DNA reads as TGTGCCTGGGACAGGGCCGAGTATGGCTACACCTTC. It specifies CAWDRAEYGYTF.